Below, 23 T cell receptor beta chains from the same sample are listed, as sequenced in a study of T cell repertoires in cytomegalovirus infection. TCRdb re-derived calls from the reads in MiXCR, one entry per CDR3 protein. The data contain about 920,000 distinct CDR3 sequences, approximately 31% of them seen just once; the ten biggest clones take up roughly 13%. Which antigens these TCRs recognize remains unknown. The specimen comprised cultured CD8+ T cells from PBMCs, sampled from culture after CMV antigen stimulation. These receptors all stem from a human donor in good health (CMV status not recorded). Some clones in this sample may be carry-over from other donors' samples.

The chain combines TRBV9 with TRBJ2-3, with no clear D. CDR3 length: 10 amino acids. The germline CDR1 and CDR2 sequences are SGDLS and YYNGEE. V lost 3 bases and J lost 7, with 3 bases in between. The CDR3 protein is CASSANTQYF. CDR3 in DNA: TGTGCCAGCAGCGCGAATACGCAGTATTTT.

This clonotype was seen more than once but under ten times. This sequence joins TRBV27 and TRBJ2-5; 9 positions match TRBD2. The germline gives CDR1 MNHEY, CDR2 SMNVEV (reference sequence). After removal of 7 bases from V and 3 bases from J, the junction contained 6 bases not matched to a gene. The CDR3 has 14 amino acids. CDR3 DNA sequence: TGTGCCAGCAAGACTATAGCGGGAGAAGAGACCCAGTACTTC. Protein sequence: CASKTIAGEETQYF.

The rearrangement links TRBV20-1 to TRBJ1-2; tentative D call: TRBD1 (5 bases). V gave up 2 bases and J gave up 4 bases, with 11 bases separating them. From germline, CDR1 is DFQATT and CDR2 SNEGSKA (reference sequence). The CDR3 covers 13 residues. This CDR3 is CSARPRDSYGYTF. The DNA for the CDR3 is TGCAGTGCTAGACCCCGGGACTCCTATGGCTACACCTTC.

This clonotype appeared a few times. The chain combines TRBV12-3 or TRBV12-4 with TRBJ2-3, with D perhaps TRBD2 (5 bases). The CDR3 is 15 amino acids. V was clipped by 9 bases and J by 1 base, with 17 bases between them. The CDR3 DNA reads TGTGCCAGTCAAAAGGGAGTGACCGGCACAGATACGCAGTATTTT. Encoded protein: CASQKGVTGTDTQYF.

The rearrangement links TRBV19 to TRBJ1-1, with a weak D call TRBD1 (6 bases). Germline V gives CDR1 LNHDA, CDR2 SQIVND (reference sequence). Trimming took off 4 bases at V and 5 bases at J, with 17 bases between the two ends. The CDR3 loop spans 15 amino acids. The CDR3 DNA reads as TGTGCCAGTAGTAAAAGTGGGCAGGGGCGGACTGAAGCTTTCTTT. Amino acids: CASSKSGQGRTEAFF. The entire variable domain, with the rest obtained from reference TRBV19 and TRBJ1-1, is as follows: DGGITQSPKYLFRKEGQNVTLSCEQNLNHDAMYWYRQDPGQGLRLIYYSQIVNDFQKGDIAEGYSVSREKKESFPLTVTSAQKNPTAFYLCASSKSGQGRTEAFFGQGTRLTVV.

The chain has TRBV9 and TRBJ1-1, with D possibly being TRBD1 (6 bases). Germline V gene data show CDR1 as SGDLS and CDR2 as YYNGEE. The V and J ends lost 4 bases and 1 base respectively, with 14 bases between them. This CDR3 is 15 amino acids long. The CDR3 DNA follows: TGTGCCAGCAGCCCAGGGACACTGAGGAACACTGAAGCTTTCTTT. This gives the protein CASSPGTLRNTEAFF.

The rearrangement uses TRBV6-6 and TRBJ1-2; tentative D call: TRBD1 (5 bases). The CDR3 consists of 13 residues. Trimming took 8 bases from V and 7 from J, leaving 17 bases between them. In germline, CDR1 is MNHNY, CDR2 SVGAGI (reference sequence). The CDR3 coding sequence is TGTGCCAGCTATATCGGCCCGAGGGGTGGCTACACCTTC. It translates to CASYIGPRGGYTF.

This clonotype showed up just a few times. V usage is TRBV6-6 and J usage is TRBJ1-1, with D perhaps matching TRBD1 (5 bases). Per the germline V gene, CDR1 is MNHNY and CDR2 is SVGAGI (reference sequence). Trimming took off 2 bases at V and 1 base at J, with 17 bases between the two ends. The CDR3 extends over 17 amino acids. The DNA of the CDR3 is TGTGCCAGCAGTTACGACCCCCGCCCGGGACCGAACACTGAAGCTTTCTTT. Residues: CASSYDPRPGPNTEAFF.

This clonotype was counted many times. The genes are TRBV7-9 and TRBJ2-4; maybe TRBD1 (5 bases). V lost 5 bases and J 3 bases, leaving 11 bases between the germline ends. The length of the CDR3 is 14 residues. In germline, CDR1 is SEHNR, CDR2 FQNEAQ (reference sequence). CDR3 DNA: TGTGCCAGCAGCGCCTCAGGGATCAAAAACATTCAGTACTTC. This encodes CASSASGIKNIQYF.

The rearrangement links TRBV6-2 or TRBV6-3 to TRBJ2-1; D call uncertain. CDR1 and CDR2 from the germline V gene are MNHEY and SVGEGT. Trimming pared 2 bases from V and 3 bases from J, leaving 14 bases between. This CDR3 has 16 amino acids. CDR3 sequence reads: CASSYRAGYLYNEQFF. The DNA of the CDR3 is TGTGCCAGCAGTTACCGGGCAGGATATCTCTACAATGAGCAGTTCTTC.

This clonotype occurred a few times. V gene TRBV7-9 combines with J gene TRBJ1-3; D possibly corresponds to TRBD1 (5 bases). CDR1 and CDR2 from the germline V gene are SEHNR and FQNEAQ (reference sequence). The CDR3 is made up of 16 amino acids. V was trimmed by 0 bases and J by 0 bases, leaving 9 bases between them. The DNA of the CDR3 is TGTGCCAGCAGCTTAGCGCACAGGCCCTCTGGAAACACCATATATTTT. Translation gives CASSLAHRPSGNTIYF.

This sequence joins TRBV7-9 and TRBJ2-3; no reliable D call. Trimming removed 8 bases at V and 3 bases at J, with 9 bases between. The CDR3 contains 12 residues. From germline, CDR1 is SEHNR and CDR2 FQNEAQ (reference sequence). The CDR3 DNA sequence: TGTGCCAGCGGATTATGGACAGATACGCAGTATTTT. It yields the protein CASGLWTDTQYF.

This clonotype was seen at least ten times. CDR3 coding DNA: TGTGCCAGCTTTCCTTATGGCTACACCTTC. This gives the protein CASFPYGYTF. The chain has TRBV7-9 and TRBJ1-2; no clear D. Germline V gene data show CDR1 as SEHNR and CDR2 as FQNEAQ (reference sequence). The CDR3 sequence is 10 residues long. Trimming removed 8 bases at V and 5 bases at J, with 6 bases between.

This clonotype was picked up many times. The J gene is TRBJ2-2, the V gene TRBV6-5; D unresolved. Germline V gene sequence: CDR1 MNHEY, CDR2 SVGAGI. With 0 bases removed from V and 4 bases from J, the gap between germline ends came to 3 bases. This CDR3 is built from 13 residues. Written as DNA, the CDR3 is TGTGCCAGCAGTTACTCGGCCACCGGGGAGCTGTTTTTT. Its protein is CASSYSATGELFF.

The chain employs TRBV15 and TRBJ1-2; 11 bases are a match to TRBD1. This CDR3 region has 16 residues. The ends lost 3 bases at V and 3 bases at J; junction bases unmatched: 6. From germline, CDR1 is LNHNV and CDR2 YYDKDF (reference sequence). The CDR3, as DNA: TGTGCCACCAGCAGTACCGGGACAGGGGGTTACTATGGCTACACCTTC. Its protein is CATSSTGTGGYYGYTF.

The chain is built from TRBV7-4 and TRBJ2-7, with 10 bases fitting TRBD1. CDR3 length: 15 amino acids. Germline CDR1 and CDR2: SGHVT and SQSDAQ. The V segment lost 5 bases and the J segment 2 bases; nucleotides outside the gene matches: 6. This CDR3 is CASSPDRGRPYEQYF. The DNA of the CDR3 is TGTGCCAGCAGCCCCGACAGGGGGCGACCCTACGAGCAGTACTTC.

Only a few counts were recorded for this clonotype. V usage is TRBV5-1 and J usage is TRBJ2-7; 7 nucleotides line up with TRBD1. The CDR3 totals 15 residues. Germline V lookup: CDR1 SGHRS, CDR2 YFSETQ. V lost 4 bases to trimming and J lost 6 bases; unmatched junction nucleotides: 13. The CDR3 sequence: CASSVNDRALCEQYV. CDR3 DNA sequence: TGCGCCAGCAGCGTCAATGACAGGGCTTTATGCGAGCAGTACGTC.

This clonotype showed up many times. The chain has TRBV7-9 and TRBJ2-7; D remains ambiguous. This CDR3 has 14 amino acids. V dropped 0 bases and J dropped 3 bases, with 9 bases sitting between them. Germline CDR1 reads SEHNR; CDR2 reads FQNEAQ (reference sequence). The CDR3 spells CASSLAGFGYEQYF. The CDR3 bases are TGTGCCAGCAGCTTAGCGGGGTTCGGCTACGAGCAGTACTTC. Full variable domain (outside the CDR3, taken from reference TRBV7-9 and TRBJ2-7): DTGVSQNPRHKITKRGQNVTFRCDPISEHNRLYWYRQTLGQGPEFLTYFQNEAQLEKSRLLSDRFSAERPKGSFSTLEIQRTEQGDSAMYLCASSLAGFGYEQYFGPGTRLTVT.

The chain is built from TRBV15 and TRBJ1-5, with D unclear. The CDR3 contains 15 residues. Germline V gene sequence: CDR1 LNHNV, CDR2 YYDKDF (reference sequence). The ends were cut back, 2 bases at V and 4 bases at J, with 12 bases in the middle. CDR3 sequence: CATSRSGLMNQPQHF. The CDR3 region has the DNA TGTGCCACCAGCAGATCAGGACTGATGAATCAGCCCCAGCATTTT.

The chain combines TRBV6-1 with TRBJ1-3; 7 positions match TRBD1. This CDR3 is 15 amino acids long. The junction had 6 bases not matched to a gene; V was cut back by 6 bases and J by 1 base. CDR1 and CDR2 from the germline V gene are MNHNS and SASEGT. The CDR3 spells CASRTGERSGNTIYF. CDR3 coding DNA: TGTGCCAGCAGAACAGGGGAAAGGTCTGGAAACACCATATATTTT.

A word on this clonotype: At one of its ends the junction is not consistent with the germline gene, which may arise from a read error. The chain carries TRBV20-1 and TRBJ1-2, with D unclear. The CDR3 loop spans 8 amino acids. CDR1 is DFQATT and CDR2 is SNEGSKA in the germline V gene (reference sequence). CDR3 nucleotides: TGCAGTGCTAGAGGGGCACCCTTC. As protein: CSARGAPF.

The CDR3 DNA sequence: TGTGCCAGCAGGCCCGGGGATGGAAACACCATATATTTT. The encoded protein is CASRPGDGNTIYF. The genes are TRBV7-6 and TRBJ1-3; D is ambiguous. Per the germline V gene, CDR1 is SGHVS and CDR2 is FNYEAQ. V dropped 6 bases and J dropped 3 bases, with 9 bases sitting between them. The CDR3 contains 13 residues.

J is TRBJ2-1 and V is TRBV7-2; D is possibly TRBD1 or TRBD2 (5 bases each). V was cut by 5 bases and J by 10 bases, with 18 bases left in between. CDR3 length: 14 amino acids. Germline CDR1 reads SGHTA; CDR2 reads FQGNSA. The CDR3 region has the DNA TGTGCCAGCAGCCGCGGACTGGACAATGTGGAGCAGTTCTTC. Protein product: CASSRGLDNVEQFF.